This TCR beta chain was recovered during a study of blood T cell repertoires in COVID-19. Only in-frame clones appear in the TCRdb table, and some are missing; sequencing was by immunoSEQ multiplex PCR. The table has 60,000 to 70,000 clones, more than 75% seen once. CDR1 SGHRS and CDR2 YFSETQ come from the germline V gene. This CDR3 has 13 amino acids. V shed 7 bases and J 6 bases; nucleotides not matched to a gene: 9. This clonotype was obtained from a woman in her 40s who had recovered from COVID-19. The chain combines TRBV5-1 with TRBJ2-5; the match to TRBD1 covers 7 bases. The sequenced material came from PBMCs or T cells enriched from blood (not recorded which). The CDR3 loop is CASCEMTGQTQYF. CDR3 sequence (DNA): TGCGCCAGCTGCGAAATGACAGGGCAGACCCAGTACTTC.